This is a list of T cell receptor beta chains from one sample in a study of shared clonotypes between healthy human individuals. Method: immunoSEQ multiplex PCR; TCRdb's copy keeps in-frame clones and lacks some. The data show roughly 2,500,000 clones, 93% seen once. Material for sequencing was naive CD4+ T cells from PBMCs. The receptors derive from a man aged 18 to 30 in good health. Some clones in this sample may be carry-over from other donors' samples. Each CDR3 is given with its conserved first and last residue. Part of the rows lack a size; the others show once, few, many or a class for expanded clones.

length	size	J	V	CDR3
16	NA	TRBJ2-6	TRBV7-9	CASSTTSGRGANVLTF
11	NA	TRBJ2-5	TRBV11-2	CASSYQETQYF
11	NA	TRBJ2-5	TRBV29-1	CSVAIMGKQYF
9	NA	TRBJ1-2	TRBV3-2	CASSQPYTF
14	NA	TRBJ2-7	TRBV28	CASSLTTGTYEQYF
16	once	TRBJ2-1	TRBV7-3	CASSLNEKGPLNEQFF
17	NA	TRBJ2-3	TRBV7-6	CASSSRPRGVRGDTQYF
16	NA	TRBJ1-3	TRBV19	CASSMSGVGSGNTIYF
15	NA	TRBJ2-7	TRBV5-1	CASSLGPGETYEQYF
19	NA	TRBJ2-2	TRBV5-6	CASAPPGTSGRAHTGELFF
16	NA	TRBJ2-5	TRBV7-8	CASKRVPTMYQETQYF
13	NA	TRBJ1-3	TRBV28	CASSSVAGNTIYF
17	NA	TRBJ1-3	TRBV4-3	CASSQGAGTFSGNTIYF
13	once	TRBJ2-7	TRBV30	CAWSRGGLDEQYF
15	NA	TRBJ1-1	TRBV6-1	CASSEANRGATEAFF
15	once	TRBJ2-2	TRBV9	CASKREPNPTGELFF
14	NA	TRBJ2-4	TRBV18	CASSPGTAGNIQYF
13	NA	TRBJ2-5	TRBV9	CASSVGQRETQYF
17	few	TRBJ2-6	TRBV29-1	CSVSLAGRSSGANVLTF
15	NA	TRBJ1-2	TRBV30	CAWNLPGQGNYGYTF
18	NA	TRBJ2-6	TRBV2	CASSVRQRALSGANVLTF
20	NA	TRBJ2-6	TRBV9	CASSVGPAGAQSSGANVLTF
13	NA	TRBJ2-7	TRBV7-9	CASSRLVSYEQYF
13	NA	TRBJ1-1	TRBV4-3	CASSPRPNIGAFF
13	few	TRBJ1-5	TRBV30	CAWSLWGNQPQHF
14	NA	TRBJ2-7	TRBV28	CASITGQSSYEQYF
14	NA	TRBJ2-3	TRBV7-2	CASSQDRATDTQYF
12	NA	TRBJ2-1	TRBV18	CASSPGGNEQFF
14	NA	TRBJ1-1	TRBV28	CASSSGQPNTEAFF
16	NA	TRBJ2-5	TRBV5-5	CASSLGASGPGETQYF
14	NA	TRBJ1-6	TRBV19	CASSFLSYNSPLHF
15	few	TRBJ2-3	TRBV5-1	CASSLVDRGTDTQYF
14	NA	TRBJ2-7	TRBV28	CASNEAGTIYEQYF
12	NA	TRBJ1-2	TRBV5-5	CASSLGGYGYTF
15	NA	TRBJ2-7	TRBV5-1	CASSLTGASSYEQYF
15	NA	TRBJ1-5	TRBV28	CASSSGGGSDQPQHF
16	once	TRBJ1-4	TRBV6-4	CASSDRGHDRNEKLFF
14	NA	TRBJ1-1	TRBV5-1	CASKSGGMNTEAFF
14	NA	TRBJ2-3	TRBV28	CASKSVQGADTQYF
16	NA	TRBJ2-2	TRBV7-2	CASSLGPRGRTGELFF
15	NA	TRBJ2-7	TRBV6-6	CASSYAWERPAEQYF
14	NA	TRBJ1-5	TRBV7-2	CASSLGPGNQPQHF
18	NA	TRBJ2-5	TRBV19	CASSIALGGSGAQETQYF
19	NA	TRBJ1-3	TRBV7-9	CASSAPGFLIESSGNTIYF
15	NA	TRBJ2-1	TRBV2	CASRIGTGGFGEQFF
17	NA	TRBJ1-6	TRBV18	CASSPSRGPQTGSPLHF
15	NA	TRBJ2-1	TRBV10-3	CAIRGVKPLSGEQFF
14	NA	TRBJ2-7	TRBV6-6	CASSPGQGDYEQYF